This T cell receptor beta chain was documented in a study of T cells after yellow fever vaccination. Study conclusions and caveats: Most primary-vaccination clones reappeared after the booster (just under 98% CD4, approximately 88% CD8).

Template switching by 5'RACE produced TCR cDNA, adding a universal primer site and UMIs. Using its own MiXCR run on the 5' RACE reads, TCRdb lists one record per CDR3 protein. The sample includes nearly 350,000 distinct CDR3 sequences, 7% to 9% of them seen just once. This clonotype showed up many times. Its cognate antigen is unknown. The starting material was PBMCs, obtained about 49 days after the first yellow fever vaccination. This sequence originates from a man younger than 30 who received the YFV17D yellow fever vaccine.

The CDR3 region has the DNA TGTGCCATCAGTGATGAGGGGCAGGGCCTCTATGGCTACACCTTC. Protein: CAISDEGQGLYGYTF. The chain combines TRBV10-3 with TRBJ1-2, with D possibly being TRBD1 (5 bases). Germline CDR1 and CDR2: ENHRY and SYGVKD. The CDR3 sequence is 15 residues long. V lost 3 bases, J lost 4 bases, and 15 bases lay in between.